This TCR beta chain stems from a study of blood T cell repertoires in COVID-19. Study-wide context: Sites in the United States, Italy and Spain provided acute and convalescent COVID-19 samples. T cells, B-cell-depleted T cells, or PBMCs provided the cDNA or gDNA that served as material.

As originally analysed: Estimation of nucleated cell counts relied on the amplification of reference gene primers. The protocol was immunoSEQ multiplex PCR, while the TCRdb copy is restricted to in-frame clones and leaves out a portion. V, J and clone size are those of that table, while D and trimming were read from the DNA. The data show some 25,000 clones, with approximately 81% seen just once and just over 6.5% held by the top ten. CDR1 and CDR2 from the germline V gene are SGDLS and YYNGEE. Trimming removed 3 bases from V and 5 bases from J; junction bases left unmatched: 12. The CDR3 contains 17 residues.

The chain has TRBV9 and TRBJ2-2; 8 positions match TRBD2. Sequenced input: peripheral blood. The TCR sequence derives from a man between 65 and 85 years old with acute or convalescent COVID-19. CDR3 DNA: TGTGCCAGCAGCGCCCAAGTATTGAGCGGGGGAACCGGGGAGCTGTTTTTT. Protein sequence: CASSAQVLSGGTGELFF.